The rows below give T cell receptor beta chains drawn from one sample of a study of tumor-infiltrating lymphocytes in primary liver carcinoma. TCRdb re-derived calls from the multiplex PCR reads in MiXCR, one entry per CDR3 protein. The table lists approximately 330,000 distinct CDR3 sequences, approximately 64% of them singletons. The source material was peripheral blood. These receptors all come from a man between 40 and 49 years old with primary liver carcinoma and hepatitis B virus infection. Each CDR3 is given with its conserved first and last residue. A D gene is named only where the DNA matches it firmly. The listing skips clone size in some rows; elsewhere it reads once, few, many or a size class.

>NA|TRBJ2-1|NA|TRBV6-1
TGTGTCAATAAGGAGGATAATGAGCAGTTCTTC
CVNKEDNEQFF
>NA|TRBJ2-7|NA|TRBV14
TGTGCCAGCAGCCTCCGGGATGTTACATTTTTAGAGCAGTACTTC
CASSLRDVTFLEQYF
>NA|TRBJ2-1|NA|TRBV11-2
TGTGCCAGCTGCTTATACGCGGCGGTGAGTTCCTACAATGAGTGGTTCTTC
CASCLYAAVSSYNEWFF
>NA|TRBJ1-5|NA|TRBV6-2/TRBV6-3
TGTGCCAGCAGTTCCCCCAGGGTTTTAGATCAGCCCCAGCATTTT
CASSSPRVLDQPQHF
>NA|TRBJ2-7|NA|TRBV6-1
TGTGCCAGCAGTGAAAGGGTTACTACTGGGCATTACTTC
CASSERVTTGHYF
>NA|TRBJ2-1|NA|TRBV11-3
TGTGCCAGCAGTGTGGGACCACTCAGTGAGCAGCTCTTC
CASSVGPLSEQLF
>TRBD1|TRBJ2-3|NA|TRBV5-4
TGTGCCAGCAGCCTCGCAGGGGGCTTTCTTCGCACAGATACGCAGTATTTT
CASSLAGGFLRTDTQYF
>NA|TRBJ2-7|many|TRBV12-3/TRBV12-4
TGTGCCAGCAGTACCCGCAGGGGGGCCGGCGAGCAGTACTTC
CASSTRRGAGEQYF
>TRBD2|TRBJ2-5|NA|TRBV11-2
TGTGCCAGCAGCTTGATGGGAGGGGTAGTGGAGACCCAGTACTTT
CASSLMGGVVETQYF
>NA|TRBJ2-3|few|TRBV7-9
TGTGCCAGCAGCTTAGCCCCAAATACGCAGTATTTT
CASSLAPNTQYF
>NA|TRBJ1-3|NA|TRBV11-2
TGTACCAGCAGCTGGGCAGGGGATTCTGGAAAGACCATATATTTT
CTSSWAGDSGKTIYF
>NA|TRBJ2-7|NA|TRBV11-2
TGTGTCAGCACCCGCGTCTCCGGAACAGGGAACTACGAGCAGTACTTC
CVSTRVSGTGNYEQYF
>TRBD2|TRBJ2-5|many|TRBV4-1
TGCGCCAGCAGCCAACAAACTAGCGGGGGTCTAGAGACCCAGTACTTC
CASSQQTSGGLETQYF
>NA|TRBJ2-1|few|TRBV7-9
TGTGCCAGCAGCTTAGGCGGGCTCACCTACAATGAGCAGTTCTTC
CASSLGGLTYNEQFF
>TRBD1|TRBJ1-4|many|TRBV4-3
TGCGCCAGCAGCCAAGGAATGGGACAGGGGCATGAAAAACTGTTTTTT
CASSQGMGQGHEKLFF
>TRBD1|TRBJ1-3|NA|TRBV5-4
TGTGCCAGCAGCCTACAGGGGACTGCAAACACCATATATTTT
CASSLQGTANTIYF
>TRBD2|TRBJ2-5|NA|TRBV4-1
TGCGCCAGCAGTCAAGCCCGACTAGCGGGAGGGGAGGAGACCCTGTACTTC
CASSQARLAGGEETLYF
>NA|TRBJ1-1|NA|TRBV4-1
TGCGCCAGCAGCCAAGAATCGGGGGCGCGAACTGAAGCTTTCTTT
CASSQESGARTEAFF
>NA|TRBJ2-7|NA|TRBV10-3
TGTGCCATCAGTGACAATCTTAGCCAATACGAGCAGTACTTC
CAISDNLSQYEQYF
>TRBD1|TRBJ1-1|many|TRBV29-1
TGCAGCGTTCCCGGGACAGGGAGGGGGAACATGAACACTGAAGCTTTCTTT
CSVPGTGRGNMNTEAFF
>NA|TRBJ2-6|many|TRBV29-1
TGCAGCGTTGAATATACTGTGACAGGAGGCTCTGGGGCCAACGTCCTGACTTTC
CSVEYTVTGGSGANVLTF
>NA|TRBJ2-3|NA|TRBV14
TGTGCCAGCAGCGGGGGAATTAGCACAGATACGCAGTATTTT
CASSGGISTDTQYF
>TRBD1|TRBJ2-7|NA|TRBV5-1
TGCGCCAGACGAGGACAGGGTAGGCTCGAGCAGTACTTC
CARRGQGRLEQYF
>TRBD1|TRBJ2-7|NA|TRBV6-5
TGTGTCAGCACGGTAGGACGGACAGGGTCCTACGAGCAGTACTTC
CVSTVGRTGSYEQYF
>TRBD2|TRBJ2-5|NA|TRBV11-2
TGTGCCAGCAGCTTAGGATTAGCGGGAGGGTACGGAGAGACCCAGCACTTT
CASSLGLAGGYGETQHF
>NA|TRBJ2-3|many|TRBV29-1
TGCAGCGTCTCTTACAGCGTTAAGGATACGCAGTATTTT
CSVSYSVKDTQYF
>NA|TRBJ2-5|few|TRBV5-3
TGTGCCAGAATTCCGACGGGCCCCCAAGAGACCCAGTACTTC
CARIPTGPQETQYF
>TRBD1|TRBJ1-4|NA|TRBV5-4
TGTGCCAGCAGCTCTCAGGGGGCGAGTGAAAAACTGTTTTTT
CASSSQGASEKLFF
>NA|TRBJ1-2|many|TRBV12-3/TRBV12-4
TGTGCCAGCAGTTTTGGGCAGGGTCTATATGGCTACACCTTC
CASSFGQGLYGYTF
>TRBD2|TRBJ2-3|NA|TRBV12-3/TRBV12-4
TGTGCCAGCAGCCCGGGACTAATGGGATGGTCTGATACGCAGTATTTT
CASSPGLMGWSDTQYF
>NA|TRBJ1-6|few|TRBV6-5
TGTGCCAGCAGTTACAACAGGGAGGCCTATAATTCACCCCTCCACTTT
CASSYNREAYNSPLHF
>NA|TRBJ1-1|NA|TRBV4-1
TGCGCCAGCAGCCAAGATATTTTAGGCGGAATGAACACTGAAGCTTTCTTT
CASSQDILGGMNTEAFF
>NA|TRBJ2-7|many|TRBV29-1
TGCAGCGTTGGCGAGTTAAGAAACATTGGCTACGAGCAGTACTTC
CSVGELRNIGYEQYF
>NA|TRBJ2-3|NA|TRBV6-1
TGTGCCAGCAGGCGGACCTCCACATCAGATACGCACTATTTT
CASRRTSTSDTHYF
>NA|TRBJ1-2|few|TRBV5-4
TGTGCCAGCAGCCCATTCGGCGGGAGCTATGGCTACACCTTC
CASSPFGGSYGYTF
>NA|TRBJ1-2|NA|TRBV24-1
TGTGCCACCAGTGACTCTCAGGGGAAAGGCTATGGCTACACCTTC
CATSDSQGKGYGYTF
>NA|TRBJ2-2|NA|TRBV25-1
TGTGCTAGCGGAGGGGTAAGAGATGGGAACACCGGGGAGCTGTTTTTT
CASGGVRDGNTGELFF
>NA|TRBJ2-5|many|TRBV7-9
TGTGCCAGCAGCAGCAGGGGGGGACTCCAGGAGACCCAGTACTTC
CASSSRGGLQETQYF
>NA|TRBJ1-5|many|TRBV4-2
TGTGCCAGCAGCCAAGAGACAGTCAATCAGCCCCAGCATTTT
CASSQETVNQPQHF
>TRBD1|TRBJ1-5|many|TRBV4-3
TGTGCCAGCAGCCAGGACAGGAATCAGCCCCAGCATTTT
CASSQDRNQPQHF
>NA|TRBJ1-1|NA|TRBV29-1
TGCAGCGTTGCCGCTGAAGCTTTCTTT
CSVAAEAFF